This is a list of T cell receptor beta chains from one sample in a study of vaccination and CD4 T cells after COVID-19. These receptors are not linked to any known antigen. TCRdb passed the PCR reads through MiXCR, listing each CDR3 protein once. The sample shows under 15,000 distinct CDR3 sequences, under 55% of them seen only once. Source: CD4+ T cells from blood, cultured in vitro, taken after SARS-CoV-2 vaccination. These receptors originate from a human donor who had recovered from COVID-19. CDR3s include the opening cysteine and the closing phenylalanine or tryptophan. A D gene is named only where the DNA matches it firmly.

cdr3_aa: CASSLGAVGNQPQHF
j_call: TRBJ1-5
d_call: -
v_call: TRBV7-6

cdr3_aa: CASSGGDREGEKLFF
j_call: TRBJ1-4
d_call: TRBD1
v_call: TRBV6-1

cdr3_aa: CSADRTGAGETQYF
j_call: TRBJ2-5
d_call: TRBD1
v_call: TRBV20-1

cdr3_aa: CASSLPWGGNTIYF
j_call: TRBJ1-3
d_call: -
v_call: TRBV28

cdr3_aa: CSASREARQETQYF
j_call: TRBJ2-5
d_call: TRBD2
v_call: TRBV20-1

cdr3_aa: CASSSGQVVYTDTQYF
j_call: TRBJ2-3
d_call: TRBD1
v_call: TRBV11-2

cdr3_aa: CSKAEKQETQYF
j_call: TRBJ2-5
d_call: -
v_call: TRBV20-1

cdr3_aa: CASRQGRRDNSPLHF
j_call: TRBJ1-6
d_call: -
v_call: TRBV2

cdr3_aa: CSARDLTGWNTEAFF
j_call: TRBJ1-1
d_call: -
v_call: TRBV20-1

cdr3_aa: CASSQGMETQYF
j_call: TRBJ2-5
d_call: -
v_call: TRBV4-1

cdr3_aa: CASSIHRYRDYSNQPQHF
j_call: TRBJ1-5
d_call: -
v_call: TRBV19

cdr3_aa: CASSVSQGLYEQYF
j_call: TRBJ2-7
d_call: -
v_call: TRBV9

cdr3_aa: CATAPGQGIVYEQYF
j_call: TRBJ2-7
d_call: TRBD1
v_call: TRBV28

cdr3_aa: CASSPDYVKNIQYF
j_call: TRBJ2-4
d_call: -
v_call: TRBV5-4

cdr3_aa: CASSESGAGELFF
j_call: TRBJ2-2
d_call: -
v_call: TRBV10-1

cdr3_aa: CATSRRVWAGGTGELFF
j_call: TRBJ2-2
d_call: TRBD1
v_call: TRBV15

cdr3_aa: CASSYSPRGNSPLHF
j_call: TRBJ1-6
d_call: -
v_call: TRBV6-5

cdr3_aa: CASTDYSYNEQFF
j_call: TRBJ2-1
d_call: -
v_call: TRBV27

cdr3_aa: CASSFIEGEKLFF
j_call: TRBJ1-4
d_call: -
v_call: TRBV5-4

cdr3_aa: CASSAGLAEYNEQFF
j_call: TRBJ2-1
d_call: TRBD2
v_call: TRBV19

cdr3_aa: CSAQTSLTETQYF
j_call: TRBJ2-5
d_call: -
v_call: TRBV29-1

cdr3_aa: CASSRQGLDGYTF
j_call: TRBJ1-2
d_call: -
v_call: TRBV5-4

cdr3_aa: CATSRDAGLETQYF
j_call: TRBJ2-5
d_call: -
v_call: TRBV15

cdr3_aa: CASSLQGAGYGSPLHF
j_call: TRBJ1-6
d_call: -
v_call: TRBV7-3

cdr3_aa: CASSLTGQNTEAFF
j_call: TRBJ1-1
d_call: -
v_call: TRBV6-1

cdr3_aa: CSARQGSTGANVLTF
j_call: TRBJ2-6
d_call: -
v_call: TRBV20-1

cdr3_aa: CATRESGNRGYTF
j_call: TRBJ1-2
d_call: -
v_call: TRBV24-1

cdr3_aa: CSASVRNYGYTF
j_call: TRBJ1-2
d_call: -
v_call: TRBV20-1

cdr3_aa: CSAIGQTNSPLHF
j_call: TRBJ1-6
d_call: -
v_call: TRBV20-1

cdr3_aa: CASSLAGGQETQYF
j_call: TRBJ2-5
d_call: TRBD2
v_call: TRBV5-1

cdr3_aa: CASSQDRLYGYTF
j_call: TRBJ1-2
d_call: TRBD1
v_call: TRBV7-3